These T cell receptor beta chains were read from a single sample in a study of T-cell memory formation after mild COVID-19. TCRdb reanalysed the 5' RACE reads using MiXCR and keeps one entry per CDR3 protein. The sample contains 120,000 or so distinct CDR3 sequences, approximately 15% of which appear only once. The sample consisted of PBMCs or a T cell subset sorted from them (not recorded which). Source of these receptors: a man aged 18 to 29 who had mild COVID-19 (a few samples of this study predate the infection). Cell type and time point are not known. Both conserved end residues are part of each CDR3. Fields, in order: J gene, V gene, clone size, D gene, CDR3 DNA, CDR3 protein. D genes are given only for firm matches. Size is omitted from some rows. Given values are once, few, many or a class for expanded clones.

J gene: TRBJ2-1; V gene: TRBV3-1; clone size: many; D gene: -; CDR3 DNA: TGTGCCAGCAGCTGGCCCGGAGGTGTGGGGGATGAGCAGTTCTTC; CDR3 protein: CASSWPGGVGDEQFF
J gene: TRBJ2-5; V gene: TRBV5-1; clone size: -; D gene: -; CDR3 DNA: TGCGCCAGCAGCTCGTCGGGGTTCGAGACCCAGTACTTC; CDR3 protein: CASSSSGFETQYF
J gene: TRBJ2-3; V gene: TRBV3-2; clone size: -; D gene: -; CDR3 DNA: TGTGCCAGCCCTGGGGCAGATACGCAGTATTTT; CDR3 protein: CASPGADTQYF
J gene: TRBJ2-4; V gene: TRBV4-1; clone size: -; D gene: TRBD2; CDR3 DNA: TGCGCCAGCAGCCGGAGTTATGGGACTAGCGGGGCCGGGAACATTCAGTACTTC; CDR3 protein: CASSRSYGTSGAGNIQYF
J gene: TRBJ1-4; V gene: TRBV5-1; clone size: few; D gene: -; CDR3 DNA: TGCGCCAGCAGCTTGGGGGGGACCCAGAATGAAAAACTGTTTTTT; CDR3 protein: CASSLGGTQNEKLFF
J gene: TRBJ2-5; V gene: TRBV5-1; clone size: few; D gene: TRBD1; CDR3 DNA: TGCGCCAGCATTGACGGCAGGGGGTCCCAAGAGACCCAGTACTTC; CDR3 protein: CASIDGRGSQETQYF
J gene: TRBJ1-5; V gene: TRBV12-3/TRBV12-4; clone size: -; D gene: -; CDR3 DNA: TGTGCCAGCAGTTTTCACAGTGGCAATCAGCCCCAGCATTTT; CDR3 protein: CASSFHSGNQPQHF
J gene: TRBJ2-3; V gene: TRBV6-6; clone size: few; D gene: -; CDR3 DNA: TGTGCCAGCAGGCCCCCTCTAGGTACAGATACGCAGTATTTT; CDR3 protein: CASRPPLGTDTQYF
J gene: TRBJ2-5; V gene: TRBV7-2; clone size: -; D gene: TRBD2; CDR3 DNA: TGTGCCAGCAGCTTGAGTGGAGCGGGGGGCCAAGAGACCCAGTACTTC; CDR3 protein: CASSLSGAGGQETQYF
J gene: TRBJ2-5; V gene: TRBV18; clone size: few; D gene: -; CDR3 DNA: TGTGCCAGCTCACCACCGGCTGTTGAGACCCAGTACTTC; CDR3 protein: CASSPPAVETQYF
J gene: TRBJ1-1; V gene: TRBV15; clone size: few; D gene: -; CDR3 DNA: TGTGCCACCAGCAGAGCCGGAGGGATTGAAGCTTTCTTT; CDR3 protein: CATSRAGGIEAFF
J gene: TRBJ2-1; V gene: TRBV24-1; clone size: many; D gene: -; CDR3 DNA: TGTGCCACCGGGTCGAATCAATCTGGGCTGTTCTTC; CDR3 protein: CATGSNQSGLFF
J gene: TRBJ2-3; V gene: TRBV4-3; clone size: many; D gene: -; CDR3 DNA: TGCGCCAGCAGCCAAGAGGGAAGAGAATCCACAGATACGCAGTATTTT; CDR3 protein: CASSQEGRESTDTQYF
J gene: TRBJ2-6; V gene: TRBV7-9; clone size: many; D gene: -; CDR3 DNA: TGTGCCAGCAGCTTAGGATCGGTGACTCCACGCGCTGGGGCCAACGTCCTGACTTTC; CDR3 protein: CASSLGSVTPRAGANVLTF
J gene: TRBJ1-4; V gene: TRBV7-9; clone size: -; D gene: -; CDR3 DNA: TGTGCCAGCAGCTTAGAAGGGCTTGCTAATGAAAAACTGTTTTTT; CDR3 protein: CASSLEGLANEKLFF
J gene: TRBJ2-5; V gene: TRBV10-1; clone size: many; D gene: TRBD1; CDR3 DNA: TGCGCCAGCAGTACGACAGGGGGTGAGACCCAGTACTTC; CDR3 protein: CASSTTGGETQYF
J gene: TRBJ2-7; V gene: TRBV12-3/TRBV12-4; clone size: few; D gene: -; CDR3 DNA: TGTGCCAGCAGCCGGGGGTCACCCAACTACGAGCAGTACTTC; CDR3 protein: CASSRGSPNYEQYF
J gene: TRBJ1-5; V gene: TRBV4-1; clone size: few; D gene: -; CDR3 DNA: TGCGCCAGCAGCCAAGGGGGACCTCAGCCCCAGCATTTT; CDR3 protein: CASSQGGPQPQHF
J gene: TRBJ2-7; V gene: TRBV7-2; clone size: few; D gene: -; CDR3 DNA: TGTGCCAGCAGCTTAAGGGACAAGAGCTCCTACGAGCAGTACTTC; CDR3 protein: CASSLRDKSSYEQYF
J gene: TRBJ1-1; V gene: TRBV12-3/TRBV12-4; clone size: -; D gene: -; CDR3 DNA: TGTGCCAGCACCCCATCTGGGCGTGGGACAAGGCTCCCTTTGAACACTGAAGCTTTCTTT; CDR3 protein: CASTPSGRGTRLPLNTEAFF
J gene: TRBJ2-2; V gene: TRBV28; clone size: -; D gene: TRBD2; CDR3 DNA: TGTGCCAGCAGTTTAGAACTAGCGACCACCGGGGAGCTGTTTTTT; CDR3 protein: CASSLELATTGELFF
J gene: TRBJ1-2; V gene: TRBV12-3/TRBV12-4; clone size: few; D gene: -; CDR3 DNA: TGTGCCAGCAATCCGGGACGGCAGAGCTATGGCTACACCTTC; CDR3 protein: CASNPGRQSYGYTF
J gene: TRBJ1-4; V gene: TRBV7-2; clone size: few; D gene: TRBD1; CDR3 DNA: TGTGCCAGCAGCACACAGGGGTCCCATAATGAAAAACTGTTTTTT; CDR3 protein: CASSTQGSHNEKLFF
J gene: TRBJ2-5; V gene: TRBV7-2; clone size: few; D gene: -; CDR3 DNA: TGTGCCAGCAGCCAAACCGGGCGTGGGGAGACCCAGTACTTC; CDR3 protein: CASSQTGRGETQYF
J gene: TRBJ2-3; V gene: TRBV6-6; clone size: -; D gene: TRBD2; CDR3 DNA: TGTGCCAGCAGTTACAGGGAGGGAGATACGCAGTATTTT; CDR3 protein: CASSYREGDTQYF
J gene: TRBJ2-1; V gene: TRBV5-6; clone size: few; D gene: TRBD2; CDR3 DNA: TGTGCCAGCAGCTTGGATACTAGCGGGGGCCAATACAATGAGCAGTTCTTC; CDR3 protein: CASSLDTSGGQYNEQFF
J gene: TRBJ2-1; V gene: TRBV5-1; clone size: -; D gene: TRBD1; CDR3 DNA: TGCGCCAGCAGCTATGGACAGGGGGCCGATGAGCAGTTCTTC; CDR3 protein: CASSYGQGADEQFF
J gene: TRBJ2-1; V gene: TRBV4-3; clone size: many; D gene: -; CDR3 DNA: TGCGCCAGCAGCCAAGGTGGGGGTAACAGAAGAAATGAGCAGTTCTTC; CDR3 protein: CASSQGGGNRRNEQFF
J gene: TRBJ1-1; V gene: TRBV7-9; clone size: -; D gene: -; CDR3 DNA: TGTGCCAGCAGCTTACGGGCGACCAACACTGAAGCTTTCTTT; CDR3 protein: CASSLRATNTEAFF
J gene: TRBJ1-5; V gene: TRBV5-1; clone size: few; D gene: -; CDR3 DNA: TGCGCCAGCAGCTTAACGGGGACTGACTATCAGCCCCAGCATTTT; CDR3 protein: CASSLTGTDYQPQHF
J gene: TRBJ1-4; V gene: TRBV7-9; clone size: -; D gene: -; CDR3 DNA: TGTGCCAGCAGTCTCCGTTGGGGGTTAGGGAATGAAAAACTGTTTTTT; CDR3 protein: CASSLRWGLGNEKLFF
J gene: TRBJ2-2; V gene: TRBV4-3; clone size: -; D gene: -; CDR3 DNA: TGCGCCAGCAGCCAAGAGGGGGGTAGCACCGGGGAGCTGTTTTTT; CDR3 protein: CASSQEGGSTGELFF
J gene: TRBJ2-5; V gene: TRBV27; clone size: -; D gene: TRBD1; CDR3 DNA: TGTGCCAGCAGTTTATGGGACAGGGGGGGTACCCAGTACTTC; CDR3 protein: CASSLWDRGGTQYF
J gene: TRBJ1-1; V gene: TRBV2; clone size: few; D gene: TRBD1; CDR3 DNA: TGTGCCAGCAGTGCACAGGGACAGATCACTGAAGCTTTCTTT; CDR3 protein: CASSAQGQITEAFF
J gene: TRBJ1-1; V gene: TRBV25-1; clone size: few; D gene: -; CDR3 DNA: TGTGCCAGCGGGGGGTATACTGAAGCTTTCTTT; CDR3 protein: CASGGYTEAFF
J gene: TRBJ1-4; V gene: TRBV27; clone size: -; D gene: -; CDR3 DNA: TGTGCCAGCAGTCCCCGTTACGGGGAACTGTTTTTT; CDR3 protein: CASSPRYGELFF
J gene: TRBJ2-7; V gene: TRBV18; clone size: -; D gene: TRBD2; CDR3 DNA: TGTGCCAGCTCATCCCGACTAGCGGGGGGCTACGAGCAGTACTTC; CDR3 protein: CASSSRLAGGYEQYF
J gene: TRBJ2-7; V gene: TRBV3-1; clone size: -; D gene: -; CDR3 DNA: TGTGCCAGCAGCCAAGAGTGGCCGCGCTACGAGCAGTACTTC; CDR3 protein: CASSQEWPRYEQYF
J gene: TRBJ2-2; V gene: TRBV4-2; clone size: -; D gene: TRBD1; CDR3 DNA: TGTGCCAGCAGCCCGGACAGGGGGAGCGGGGAGCTGTTTTTT; CDR3 protein: CASSPDRGSGELFF
J gene: TRBJ1-5; V gene: TRBV6-1; clone size: -; D gene: -; CDR3 DNA: TGTGCCAGCAGTGAAATATTAAGTCAGCCCCAGCATTTT; CDR3 protein: CASSEILSQPQHF
J gene: TRBJ2-6; V gene: TRBV18; clone size: -; D gene: -; CDR3 DNA: TGTGCCAGCTCACCACCGACGGGAAGCTCTGGGGCCAACGTCCTGACTTTC; CDR3 protein: CASSPPTGSSGANVLTF
J gene: TRBJ2-2; V gene: TRBV3-1; clone size: few; D gene: -; CDR3 DNA: TGTGCCAGCAGCGTTACCCGGGACACGGGAAAGCTGTTTTTT; CDR3 protein: CASSVTRDTGKLFF
J gene: TRBJ1-1; V gene: TRBV3-1; clone size: -; D gene: -; CDR3 DNA: TGTGCCAGCAGCCAAGATACCAGGTTTGAAGCTTTCTTT; CDR3 protein: CASSQDTRFEAFF
J gene: TRBJ2-7; V gene: TRBV11-2; clone size: -; D gene: TRBD2; CDR3 DNA: TGTGCCAGCCGTAGCGGGGGGAGCTCCTACGAGCAGTACTTC; CDR3 protein: CASRSGGSSYEQYF
J gene: TRBJ2-1; V gene: TRBV11-2; clone size: -; D gene: TRBD2; CDR3 DNA: TGTGCCAGCAGCTTTATACTAGCGGGGGGTGAGCAGTTCTTC; CDR3 protein: CASSFILAGGEQFF
J gene: TRBJ1-2; V gene: TRBV18; clone size: -; D gene: TRBD1; CDR3 DNA: TGTGCCAGCTCACCACCGCCCACAGGGGGCAGGAACTATGGCTACACCTTC; CDR3 protein: CASSPPPTGGRNYGYTF
J gene: TRBJ2-7; V gene: TRBV5-1; clone size: many; D gene: TRBD1; CDR3 DNA: TGCGCCAGCAGCCCTATCATTGGGACAGGGGGCGACGAGCAGTACTTC; CDR3 protein: CASSPIIGTGGDEQYF
J gene: TRBJ2-3; V gene: TRBV5-1; clone size: -; D gene: TRBD2; CDR3 DNA: TGCGCCAGCATGCCGGGGGGGGCCACAGATACGAAGTATTTT; CDR3 protein: CASMPGGATDTKYF
J gene: TRBJ2-5; V gene: TRBV24-1; clone size: few; D gene: -; CDR3 DNA: TGTGCCACCAGCCATCCTGGTTCCGTAGAGACCCAGTACTTC; CDR3 protein: CATSHPGSVETQYF
J gene: TRBJ1-1; V gene: TRBV6-2/TRBV6-3; clone size: -; D gene: -; CDR3 DNA: TGTGCCAGCAGTTACCAAGGCGGGAACACTGAAGCTTTCTTT; CDR3 protein: CASSYQGGNTEAFF
J gene: TRBJ1-2; V gene: TRBV5-1; clone size: few; D gene: -; CDR3 DNA: TGCGCCAGCAGCACAGGGATTTATGGCTACACCTTC; CDR3 protein: CASSTGIYGYTF
J gene: TRBJ1-2; V gene: TRBV3-1; clone size: many; D gene: -; CDR3 DNA: TGTGCCAGCAGCCAAACAGGGACCAGTCCGGGAGGCTACACCTTC; CDR3 protein: CASSQTGTSPGGYTF
J gene: TRBJ2-1; V gene: TRBV6-5; clone size: -; D gene: -; CDR3 DNA: TGTGCCAGCAGGAAGAACAGGAAGACCCATGAGCAGTTCTTC; CDR3 protein: CASRKNRKTHEQFF